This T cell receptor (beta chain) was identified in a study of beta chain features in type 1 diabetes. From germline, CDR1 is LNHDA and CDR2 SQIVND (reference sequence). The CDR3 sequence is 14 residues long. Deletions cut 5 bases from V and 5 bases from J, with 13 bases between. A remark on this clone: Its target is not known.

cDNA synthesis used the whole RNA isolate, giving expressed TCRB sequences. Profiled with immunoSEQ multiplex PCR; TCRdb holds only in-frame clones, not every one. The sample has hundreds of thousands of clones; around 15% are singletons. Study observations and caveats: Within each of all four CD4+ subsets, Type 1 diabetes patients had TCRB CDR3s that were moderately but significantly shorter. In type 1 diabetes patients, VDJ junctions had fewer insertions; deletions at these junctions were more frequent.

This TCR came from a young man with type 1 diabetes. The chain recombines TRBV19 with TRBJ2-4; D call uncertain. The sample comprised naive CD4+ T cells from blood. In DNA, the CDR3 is TGTGCCAGTAGTCCCGGGCCTGTAGAAAACATTCAGTACTTC. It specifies CASSPGPVENIQYF.